The source of this T cell receptor (beta chain) is a study of T cells expressing NK-cell markers. In the study overall: Each TCR beta repertoire originated in sorted T cells that were CD3+CD56+NKG2C+, CD3+CD56+NKG2C- or CD3+CD56-NKG2C+. HCMV seropositivity characterized seven of the eight sequenced donors, and seronegativity one.

Study-wide results and caveats: HCMV specificity was not established for the expanded NKG2C+ T cell clones.

From its re-call of the 5' RACE reads, TCRdb lists each CDR3 protein once, without DNA. The table for this sample gives some 300,000 distinct CDR3 sequences. For this clonotype: No antigen is known for it.

CDR3 length: 14 amino acids. CDR1 and CDR2 (germline): LNHDA, SQIVND (reference sequence). The chain employs TRBV19 and TRBJ1-1; lacking DNA, the TRBD1 call made by TCRdb goes unchecked. The sample comprised blood T cells: a sorted CD56 or NKG2C T cell subset, CD4+ or CD8+ T cells, or bulk PBMC T cells (not recorded which). The sequence came from a man between 18 and 29 years old in good health. CDR3 amino acids: CASIRGSMNTEAFF.